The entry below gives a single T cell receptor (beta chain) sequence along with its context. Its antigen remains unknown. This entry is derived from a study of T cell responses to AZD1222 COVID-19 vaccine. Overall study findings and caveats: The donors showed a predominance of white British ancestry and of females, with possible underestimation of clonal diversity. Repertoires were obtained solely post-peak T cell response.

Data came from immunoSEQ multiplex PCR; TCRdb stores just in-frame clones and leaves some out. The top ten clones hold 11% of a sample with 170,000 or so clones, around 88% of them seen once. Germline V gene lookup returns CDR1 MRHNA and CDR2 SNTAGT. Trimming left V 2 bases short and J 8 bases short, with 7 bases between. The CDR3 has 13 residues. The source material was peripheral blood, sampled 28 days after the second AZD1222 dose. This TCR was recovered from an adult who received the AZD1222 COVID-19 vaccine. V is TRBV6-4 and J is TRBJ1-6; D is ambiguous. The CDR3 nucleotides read TGTGCCAGCAGTGACAGGGTGGATTCACCCCTCCACTTT. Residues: CASSDRVDSPLHF.